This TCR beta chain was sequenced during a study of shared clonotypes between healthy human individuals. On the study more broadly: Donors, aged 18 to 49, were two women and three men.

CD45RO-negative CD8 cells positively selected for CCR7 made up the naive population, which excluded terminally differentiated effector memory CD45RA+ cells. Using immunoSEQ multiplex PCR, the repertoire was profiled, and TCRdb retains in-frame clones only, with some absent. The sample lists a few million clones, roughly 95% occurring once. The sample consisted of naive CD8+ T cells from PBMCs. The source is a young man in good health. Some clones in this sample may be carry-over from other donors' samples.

The CDR3 loop is CASSDSLQLQLGTEAFF. CDR3 in DNA: TGTGCCAGCAGTGACTCGTTACAGCTTCAGTTGGGCACTGAAGCTTTCTTT. The chain joins TRBV6-4 to TRBJ1-1; D is undetermined. In germline, CDR1 is MRHNA, CDR2 SNTAGT. V was cut by 0 bases and J by 4 bases, with 18 bases left in between. The CDR3 spans 17 residues.